This entry lists 10 T cell receptor beta chains sequenced from one sample in a study of cytomegalovirus exposure and HLA in healthy donors. With 60 Vbeta and 13 Jbeta primers, the PCR was carried out. Sequenced by immunoSEQ multiplex PCR; TCRdb stores in-frame clones only, minus some. Of fewer than 150,000 clones in the sample, under 85% were seen once. Sequenced: PBMCs. The receptor source for this set is a human donor in good health.

The chain carries TRBV30 and TRBJ1-2; a possible D gene is TRBD1 (5 bases). V lost 1 base and J 10 bases, leaving 10 bases between the germline ends. This CDR3 is 11 amino acids long. Germline loops: CDR1 GTSNPN, CDR2 SVGIG (reference sequence). The CDR3 protein is CAWSDRGFYTF. The CDR3 bases are TGTGCCTGGAGTGACCGGGGGTTCTACACCTTC.

The genes are TRBV10-3 and TRBJ2-3; 14 nucleotides match TRBD2. Germline CDR1 and CDR2: ENHRY and SYGVKD. The CDR3 runs 18 residues. V shed 0 bases and J 7 bases; nucleotides not matched to a gene: 9. The CDR3 sequence is CAISESGLAGGPTNTQYF. CDR3 nucleotide sequence: TGTGCCATCAGTGAGTCTGGACTAGCGGGGGGTCCGACGAATACGCAGTATTTT.

This clone is a singleton in its sample. The V and J genes are TRBV7-6 and TRBJ2-7; 10 bases align to TRBD2. There are 18 residues in the CDR3. CDR1 is SGHVS, CDR2 FNYEAQ, per germline. J lost 2 bases, V lost 1 base, and 11 bases had no gene match. CDR3 in DNA: TGTGCCAGCAGCTTAGTGCCCCCTAGCGGGAGTACGACCTACGAGCAGTACTTC. Amino acid sequence: CASSLVPPSGSTTYEQYF.

The V call is TRBV7-7, the J call TRBJ2-7, with 13 bases lining up with TRBD2. CDR3 length: 15 residues. J gave up 3 bases and V 5 bases, and 4 bases lay outside the gene matches. CDR1 and CDR2 from the germline V gene are SSHAT and FNYEAQ (reference sequence). CDR3 protein: CASSERLAGGYEQYF. CDR3 sequence (DNA): TGTGCCAGCAGCGAAAGACTAGCGGGAGGCTACGAGCAGTACTTC.

The J gene is TRBJ1-1, the V gene TRBV7-9; weak D call: TRBD1 (6 bases). Trimming stripped 5 bases from V and 7 bases from J, with 14 bases between. The CDR3 has 13 amino acids. Per germline, CDR1 SEHNR and CDR2 FQNEAQ (reference sequence). The CDR3 DNA follows: TGTGCCAGCAGCCTCTCAGGGGATTATGAAGCTTTCTTT. It yields the protein CASSLSGDYEAFF.

V gene TRBV6-1 combines with J gene TRBJ2-1, with 13 bases fitting TRBD2. This CDR3 contains 15 residues. The V segment lost 4 bases and the J segment 7 bases; nucleotides outside the gene matches: 4. Germline CDR1 reads MNHNS; CDR2 reads SASEGT. CDR3 DNA: TGTGCCAGCAGTGCAGGGACTAGCGGGAATAATGAGCAGTTCTTC. Translated: CASSAGTSGNNEQFF.

V gene TRBV6-1 combines with J gene TRBJ2-2; 8 bases are shared with TRBD1. The CDR3 totals 15 residues. The germline V gene encodes CDR1 MNHNS and CDR2 SASEGT. V lost 4 bases, J lost 7 bases, and 8 bases stayed unmatched. CDR3 residues: CASSGGRGRGGELFF. CDR3 nucleotide sequence: TGTGCCAGCAGTGGCGGCAGGGGGCGAGGCGGGGAGCTGTTTTTT.

With regard to this clone: At one end, the junction sequence differs from germline, possibly due to a read error. This chain uses TRBV7-7 with TRBJ1-4; unclear D gene. Per the germline V gene, CDR1 is SSHAT and CDR2 is FNYEAQ (reference sequence). This CDR3 spans 16 amino acids. Written as DNA, the CDR3 is TGTGCTAGCAGCCCGACTCCGGCCGCAACTAATGAAAAACTGTTTTTT. Translated: CASSPTPAATNEKLFF.

V usage is TRBV7-6 and J usage is TRBJ1-1; 10 positions match TRBD1. The V and J ends lost 5 bases and 4 bases, in that order; junction bases with no gene match: 16. Looked up from germline, CDR1 is SGHVS and CDR2 is FNYEAQ. There are 18 residues in the CDR3. This chain's CDR3 is CASSLTTGGGQGGTEAFF. DNA of the CDR3: TGTGCCAGCAGCCTCACTACAGGGGGCGGACAGGGGGGCACTGAAGCTTTCTTT.

The J gene is TRBJ2-5, the V gene TRBV11-3, with D perhaps matching TRBD1 (7 bases). V shed 5 bases and J shed 2 bases, with 18 bases lying between them. This CDR3 has 16 residues. Per germline, CDR1 SGHNT and CDR2 YENEEA. CDR3 bases: TGTGCCAGCAGCCAGGGGGTGGCAGGGGGGCAAGAGACCCAGTACTTC. Protein product: CASSQGVAGGQETQYF.